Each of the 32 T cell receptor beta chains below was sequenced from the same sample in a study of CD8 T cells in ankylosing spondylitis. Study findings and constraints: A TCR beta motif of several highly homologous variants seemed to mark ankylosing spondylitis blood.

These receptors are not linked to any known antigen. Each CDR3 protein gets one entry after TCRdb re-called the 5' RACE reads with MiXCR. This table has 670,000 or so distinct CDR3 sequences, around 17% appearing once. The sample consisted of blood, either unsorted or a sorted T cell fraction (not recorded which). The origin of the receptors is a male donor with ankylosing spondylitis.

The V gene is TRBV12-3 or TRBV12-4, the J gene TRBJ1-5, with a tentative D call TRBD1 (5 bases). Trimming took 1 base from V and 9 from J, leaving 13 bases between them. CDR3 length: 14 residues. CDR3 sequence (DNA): TGTGCCAGCAGTTTAGACGACAGCGCCAGGCCCCAGCATTTT. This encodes CASSLDDSARPQHF.

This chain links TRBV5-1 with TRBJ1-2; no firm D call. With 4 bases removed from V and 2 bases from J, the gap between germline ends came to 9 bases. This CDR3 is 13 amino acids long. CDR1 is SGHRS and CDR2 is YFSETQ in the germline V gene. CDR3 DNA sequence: TGCGCCAGCAGCGATGGAAACAACTATGGCTACACCTTC. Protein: CASSDGNNYGYTF. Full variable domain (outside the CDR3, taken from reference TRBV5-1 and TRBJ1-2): KAGVTQTPRYLIKTRGQQVTLSCSPISGHRSVSWYQQTPGQGLQFLFEYFSETQRNKGNFPGRFSGRQFSNSRSEMNVSTLELGDSALYLCASSDGNNYGYTFGSGTRLTVV.

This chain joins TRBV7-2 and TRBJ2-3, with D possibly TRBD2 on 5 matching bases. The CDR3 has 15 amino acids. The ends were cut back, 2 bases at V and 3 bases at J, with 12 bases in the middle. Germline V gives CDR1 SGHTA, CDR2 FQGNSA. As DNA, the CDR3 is TGTGCCAGCAGCTTACCAGTAGGAGGAACAGATACGCAGTATTTT. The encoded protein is CASSLPVGGTDTQYF.

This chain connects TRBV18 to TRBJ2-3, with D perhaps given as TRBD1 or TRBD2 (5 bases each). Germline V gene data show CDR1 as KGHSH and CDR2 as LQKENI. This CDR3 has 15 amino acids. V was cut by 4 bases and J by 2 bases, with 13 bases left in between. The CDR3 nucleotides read TGTGCCAGCTCACGAACCGGGACGAACACAGATACGCAGTATTTT. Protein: CASSRTGTNTDTQYF.

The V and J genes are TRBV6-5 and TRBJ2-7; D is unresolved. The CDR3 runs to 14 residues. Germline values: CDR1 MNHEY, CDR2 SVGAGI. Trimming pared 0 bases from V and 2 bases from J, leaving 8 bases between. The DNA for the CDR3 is TGTGCCAGCAGTTACTCGATGGATGCCTACGAGCAGTACTTC. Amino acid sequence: CASSYSMDAYEQYF.

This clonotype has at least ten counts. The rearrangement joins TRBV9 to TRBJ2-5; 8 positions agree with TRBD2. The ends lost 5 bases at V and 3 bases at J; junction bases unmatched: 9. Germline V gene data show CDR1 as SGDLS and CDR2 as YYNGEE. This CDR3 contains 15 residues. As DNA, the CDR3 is TGTGCCAGCAGTCGGGCCAGCGGGGGTAAAGAGACCCAGTACTTC. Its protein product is CASSRASGGKETQYF.

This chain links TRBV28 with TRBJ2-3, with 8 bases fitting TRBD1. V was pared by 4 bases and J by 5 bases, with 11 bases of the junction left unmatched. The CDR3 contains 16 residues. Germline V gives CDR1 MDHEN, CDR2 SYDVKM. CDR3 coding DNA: TGTGCCAGCAGTTCTGACCGGGACAGGAGGGAAGATACGCAGTATTTT. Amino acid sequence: CASSSDRDRREDTQYF.

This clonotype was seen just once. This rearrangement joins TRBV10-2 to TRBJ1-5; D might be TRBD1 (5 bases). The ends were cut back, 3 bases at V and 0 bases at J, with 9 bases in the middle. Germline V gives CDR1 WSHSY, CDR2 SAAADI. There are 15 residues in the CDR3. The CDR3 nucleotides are TGCGCCAGCAGTGATAAGGGGTTTAGCAATCAGCCCCAGCATTTT. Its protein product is CASSDKGFSNQPQHF.

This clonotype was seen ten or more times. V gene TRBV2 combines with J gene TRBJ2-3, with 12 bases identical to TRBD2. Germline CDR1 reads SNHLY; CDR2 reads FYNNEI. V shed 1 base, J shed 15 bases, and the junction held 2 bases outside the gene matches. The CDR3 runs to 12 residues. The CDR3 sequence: CASSEGLAGDYF. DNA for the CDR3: TGTGCCAGCAGTGAAGGACTAGCGGGAGACTATTTT.

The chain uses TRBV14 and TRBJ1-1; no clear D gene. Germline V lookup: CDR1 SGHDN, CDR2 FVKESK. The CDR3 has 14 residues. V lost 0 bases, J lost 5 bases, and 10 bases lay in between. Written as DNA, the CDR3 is TGTGCCAGCAGCCAAGACCACGGTGGGACTGAAGCTTTCTTT. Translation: CASSQDHGGTEAFF.

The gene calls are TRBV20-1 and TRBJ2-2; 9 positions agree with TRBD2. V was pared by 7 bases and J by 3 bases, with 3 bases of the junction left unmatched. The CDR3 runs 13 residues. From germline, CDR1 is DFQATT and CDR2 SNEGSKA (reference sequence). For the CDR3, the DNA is TGCAGTGGGACTAGCGTATACACCGGGGAGCTGTTTTTT. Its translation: CSGTSVYTGELFF.

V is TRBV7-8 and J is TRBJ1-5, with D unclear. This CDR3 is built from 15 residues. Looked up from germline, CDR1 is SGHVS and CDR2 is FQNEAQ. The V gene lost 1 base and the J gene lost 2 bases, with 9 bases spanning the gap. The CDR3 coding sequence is TGTGCCAGCAGCTTAGAAGGAAATGGCAATCAGCCCCAGCATTTT. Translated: CASSLEGNGNQPQHF.

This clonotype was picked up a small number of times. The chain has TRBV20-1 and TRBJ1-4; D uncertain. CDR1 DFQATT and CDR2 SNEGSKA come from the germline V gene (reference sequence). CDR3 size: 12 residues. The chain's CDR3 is CSTTATNEKLFF. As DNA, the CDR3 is TGCAGCACGACGGCAACTAATGAAAAACTGTTTTTT.

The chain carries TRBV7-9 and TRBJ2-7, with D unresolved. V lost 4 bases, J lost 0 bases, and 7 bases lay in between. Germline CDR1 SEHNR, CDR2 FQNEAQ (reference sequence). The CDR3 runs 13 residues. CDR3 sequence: CASSSKSSYEQYF. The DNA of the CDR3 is TGTGCCAGCAGCTCCAAGAGCTCCTACGAGCAGTACTTC.

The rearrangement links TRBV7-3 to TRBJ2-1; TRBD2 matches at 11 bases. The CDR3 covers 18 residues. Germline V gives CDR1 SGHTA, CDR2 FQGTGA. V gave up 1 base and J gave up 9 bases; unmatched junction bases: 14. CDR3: CASSLNPSLGLADGEQFF. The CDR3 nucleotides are TGTGCCAGCAGCTTAAACCCATCTCTGGGACTAGCGGACGGTGAGCAGTTCTTC.

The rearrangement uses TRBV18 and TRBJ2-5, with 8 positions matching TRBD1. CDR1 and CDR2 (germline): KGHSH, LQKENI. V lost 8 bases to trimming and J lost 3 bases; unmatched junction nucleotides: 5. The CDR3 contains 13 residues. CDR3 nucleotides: TGTGCCAGCCTCCTGGACAGGGAAGAGACCCAGTACTTC. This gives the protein CASLLDREETQYF.

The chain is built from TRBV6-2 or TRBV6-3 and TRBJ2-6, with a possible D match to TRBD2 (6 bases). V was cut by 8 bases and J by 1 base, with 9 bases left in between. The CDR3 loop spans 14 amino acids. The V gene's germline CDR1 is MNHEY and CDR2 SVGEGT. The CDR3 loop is CASGGYSGANVLTF. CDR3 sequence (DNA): TGTGCCAGCGGGGGGTATTCTGGGGCCAACGTCCTGACTTTC.

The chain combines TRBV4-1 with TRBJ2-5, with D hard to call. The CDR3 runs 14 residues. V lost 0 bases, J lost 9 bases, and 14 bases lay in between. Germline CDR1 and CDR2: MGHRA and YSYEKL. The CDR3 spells CASSQDAIAVAQYF. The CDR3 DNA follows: TGCGCCAGCAGCCAAGATGCCATAGCCGTGGCCCAGTACTTC.

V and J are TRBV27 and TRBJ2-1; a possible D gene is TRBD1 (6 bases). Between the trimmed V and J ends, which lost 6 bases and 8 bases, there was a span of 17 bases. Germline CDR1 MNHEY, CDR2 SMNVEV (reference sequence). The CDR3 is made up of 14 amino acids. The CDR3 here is CASSTITGWHEQFF. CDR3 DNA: TGTGCCAGCAGCACCATTACAGGGTGGCATGAGCAGTTCTTC.

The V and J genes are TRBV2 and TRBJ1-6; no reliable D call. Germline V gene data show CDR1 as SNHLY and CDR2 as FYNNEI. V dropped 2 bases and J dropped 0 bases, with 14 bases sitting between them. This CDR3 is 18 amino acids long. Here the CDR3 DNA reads TGTGCCAGCAGTGAAAGAGTGAGTGGAAGCTCCTATAATTCACCCCTCCACTTT. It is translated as CASSERVSGSSYNSPLHF.

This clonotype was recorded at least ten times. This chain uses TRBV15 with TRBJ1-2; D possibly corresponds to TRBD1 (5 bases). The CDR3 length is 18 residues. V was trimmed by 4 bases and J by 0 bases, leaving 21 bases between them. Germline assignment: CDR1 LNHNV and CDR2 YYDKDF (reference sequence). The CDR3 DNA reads TGTGCCACCAGCAAAGACAGCGACCCTGTTTGGGCTAACTATGGCTACACCTTC. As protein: CATSKDSDPVWANYGYTF.

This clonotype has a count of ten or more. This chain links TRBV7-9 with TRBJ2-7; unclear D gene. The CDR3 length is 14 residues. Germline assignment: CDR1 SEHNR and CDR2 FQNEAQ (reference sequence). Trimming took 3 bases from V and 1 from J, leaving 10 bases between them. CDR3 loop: CASSFLTESYEQYF. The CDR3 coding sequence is TGTGCCAGCAGCTTCTTGACGGAATCCTACGAGCAGTACTTC.

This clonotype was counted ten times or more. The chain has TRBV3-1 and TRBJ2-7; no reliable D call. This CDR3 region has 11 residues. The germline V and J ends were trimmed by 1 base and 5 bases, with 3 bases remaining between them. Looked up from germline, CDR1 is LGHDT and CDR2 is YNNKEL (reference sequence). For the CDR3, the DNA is TGTGCCAGCAGCCAAGGGAACGAGCAGTACTTC. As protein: CASSQGNEQYF.

CDR3 sequence (DNA): TGTGCCAGCAGCGTACGGGGGGATACGCAGTATTTT. Its protein product is CASSVRGDTQYF. The gene calls are TRBV9 and TRBJ2-3; D is perhaps TRBD2 (6 bases). CDR3 length: 12 amino acids. Trimming shortened V by 1 base and J by 6 bases, and 6 bases separated the two germline ends. Germline V lookup: CDR1 SGDLS, CDR2 YYNGEE. Based on the CDR3 plus reference TRBV9 and TRBJ2-3, the full variable domain is DSGVTQTPKHLITATGQRVTLRCSPRSGDLSVYWYQQSLDQGLQFLIQYYNGEERAKGNILERFSAQQFPDLHSELNLSSLELGDSALYFCASSVRGDTQYFGPGTRLTVL.

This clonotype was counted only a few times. CDR3 amino acids: CASSSGLARDTQYF. CDR3 coding DNA: TGTGCCAGCAGCTCAGGACTAGCTCGAGATACGCAGTATTTT. The chain combines TRBV7-3 with TRBJ2-3; 8 positions agree with TRBD2. The J segment lost 5 bases and the V segment lost 4 bases, leaving 5 bases of the junction unmatched. The germline CDR1 and CDR2 sequences are SGHTA and FQGTGA. This CDR3 is built from 14 residues.

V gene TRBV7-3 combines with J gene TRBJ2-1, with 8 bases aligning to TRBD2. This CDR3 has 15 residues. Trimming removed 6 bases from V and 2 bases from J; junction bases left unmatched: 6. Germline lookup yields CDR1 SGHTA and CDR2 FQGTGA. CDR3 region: CASSHGLATYNEQFF. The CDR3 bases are TGTGCCAGCAGTCACGGACTAGCTACCTACAATGAGCAGTTCTTC.

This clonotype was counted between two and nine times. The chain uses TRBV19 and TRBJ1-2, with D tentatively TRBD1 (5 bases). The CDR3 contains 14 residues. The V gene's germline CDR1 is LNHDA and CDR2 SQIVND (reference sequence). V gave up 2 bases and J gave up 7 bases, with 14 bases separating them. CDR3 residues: CASSIWGTETGYTF. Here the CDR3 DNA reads TGTGCCAGTAGTATATGGGGGACGGAGACTGGCTACACCTTC.

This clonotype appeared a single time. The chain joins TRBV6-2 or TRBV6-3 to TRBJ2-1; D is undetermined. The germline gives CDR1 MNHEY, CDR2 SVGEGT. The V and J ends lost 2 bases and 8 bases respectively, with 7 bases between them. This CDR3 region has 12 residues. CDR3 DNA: TGTGCCAGCAGTTACCTAGGCTATGAGCAGTTCTTC. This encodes CASSYLGYEQFF.

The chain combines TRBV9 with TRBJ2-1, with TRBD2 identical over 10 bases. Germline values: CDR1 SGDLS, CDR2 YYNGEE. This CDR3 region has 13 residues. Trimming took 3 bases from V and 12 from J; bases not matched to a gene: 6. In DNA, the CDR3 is TGTGCCAGCAGCGAGGGACTAGCGTACAGGCAGTTCTTC. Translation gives CASSEGLAYRQFF.

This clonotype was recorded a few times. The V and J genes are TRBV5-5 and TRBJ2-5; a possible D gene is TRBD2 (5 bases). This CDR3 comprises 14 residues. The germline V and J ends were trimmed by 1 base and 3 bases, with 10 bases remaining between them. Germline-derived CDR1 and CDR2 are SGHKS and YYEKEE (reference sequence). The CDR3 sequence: CASSLRGWEETQYF. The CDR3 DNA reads TGTGCCAGCAGCTTGCGGGGATGGGAAGAGACCCAGTACTTC.

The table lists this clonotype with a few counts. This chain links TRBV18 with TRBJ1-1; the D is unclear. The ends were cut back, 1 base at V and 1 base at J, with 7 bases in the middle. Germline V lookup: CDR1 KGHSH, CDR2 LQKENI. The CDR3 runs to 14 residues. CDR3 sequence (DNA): TGTGCCAGCTCACCACAGGGCTCGAACACTGAAGCTTTCTTT. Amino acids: CASSPQGSNTEAFF. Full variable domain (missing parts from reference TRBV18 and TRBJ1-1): NAGVMQNPRHLVRRRGQEARLRCSPMKGHSHVYWYRQLPEEGLKFMVYLQKENIIDESGMPKERFSAEFPKEGPSILRIQQVVRGDSAAYFCASSPQGSNTEAFFGQGTRLTVV.

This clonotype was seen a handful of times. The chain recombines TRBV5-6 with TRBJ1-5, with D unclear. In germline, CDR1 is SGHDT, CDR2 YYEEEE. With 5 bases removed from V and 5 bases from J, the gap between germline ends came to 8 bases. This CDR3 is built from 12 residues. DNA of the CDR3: TGTGCCAGCAGTTCTTTACATCAGCCCCAGCATTTT. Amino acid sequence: CASSSLHQPQHF.